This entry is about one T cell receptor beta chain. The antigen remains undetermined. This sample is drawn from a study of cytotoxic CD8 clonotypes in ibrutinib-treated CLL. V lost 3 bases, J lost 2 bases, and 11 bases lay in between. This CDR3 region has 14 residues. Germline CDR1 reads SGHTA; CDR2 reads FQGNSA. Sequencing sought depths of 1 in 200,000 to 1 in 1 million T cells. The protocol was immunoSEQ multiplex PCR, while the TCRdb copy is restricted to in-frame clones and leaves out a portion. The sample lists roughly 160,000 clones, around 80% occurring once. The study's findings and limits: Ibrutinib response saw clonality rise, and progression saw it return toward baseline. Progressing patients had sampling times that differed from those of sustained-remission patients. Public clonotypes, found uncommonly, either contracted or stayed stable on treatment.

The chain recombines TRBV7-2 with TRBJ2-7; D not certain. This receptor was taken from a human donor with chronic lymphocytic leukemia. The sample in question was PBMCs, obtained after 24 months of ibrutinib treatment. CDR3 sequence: CASSFAGGTYEQYF. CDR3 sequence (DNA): TGTGCCAGCAGCTTTGCTGGCGGAACCTACGAGCAGTACTTC.